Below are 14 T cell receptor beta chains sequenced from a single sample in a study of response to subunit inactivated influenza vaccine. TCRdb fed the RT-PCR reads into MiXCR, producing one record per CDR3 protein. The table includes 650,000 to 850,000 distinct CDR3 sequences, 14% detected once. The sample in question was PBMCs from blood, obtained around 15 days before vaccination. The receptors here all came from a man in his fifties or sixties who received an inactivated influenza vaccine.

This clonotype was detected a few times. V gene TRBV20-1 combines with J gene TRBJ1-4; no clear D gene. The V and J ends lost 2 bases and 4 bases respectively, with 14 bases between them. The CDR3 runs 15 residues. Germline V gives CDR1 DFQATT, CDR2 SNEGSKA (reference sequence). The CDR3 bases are TGCAGTGCTAGACCCCGGAGATTCCATAATGAAAAACTGTTTTTT. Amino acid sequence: CSARPRRFHNEKLFF.

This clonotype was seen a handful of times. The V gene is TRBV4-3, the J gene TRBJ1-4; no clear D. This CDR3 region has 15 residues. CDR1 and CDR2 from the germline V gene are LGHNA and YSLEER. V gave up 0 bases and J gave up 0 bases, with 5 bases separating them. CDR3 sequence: CASSQEHATNEKLFF. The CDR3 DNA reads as TGCGCCAGCAGCCAAGAACACGCAACTAATGAAAAACTGTTTTTT.

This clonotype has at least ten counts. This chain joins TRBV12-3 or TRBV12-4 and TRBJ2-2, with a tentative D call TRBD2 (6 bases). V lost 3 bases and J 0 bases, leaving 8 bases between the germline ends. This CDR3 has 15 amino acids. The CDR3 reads CASSLAGSNTGELFF. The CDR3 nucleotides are TGTGCCAGCAGTTTGGCGGGGTCGAACACCGGGGAGCTGTTTTTT.

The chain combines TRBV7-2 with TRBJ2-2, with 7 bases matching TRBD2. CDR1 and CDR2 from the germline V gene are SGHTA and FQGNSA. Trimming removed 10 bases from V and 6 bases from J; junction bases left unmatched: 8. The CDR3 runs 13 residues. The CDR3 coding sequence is TGTGCCATGCGGGACTATGGTGCCGGGGAGCTGTTTTTT. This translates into CAMRDYGAGELFF.

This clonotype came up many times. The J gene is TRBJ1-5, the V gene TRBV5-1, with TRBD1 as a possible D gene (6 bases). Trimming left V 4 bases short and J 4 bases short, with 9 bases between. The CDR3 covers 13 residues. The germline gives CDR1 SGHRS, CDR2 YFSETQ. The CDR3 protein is CASSRGRNQPQHF. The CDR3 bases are TGCGCCAGCAGCCGGGGGCGGAATCAGCCCCAGCATTTT.

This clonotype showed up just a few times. The CDR3 is CALVRQFLQETQYF. The CDR3 DNA reads as TGTGCCCTCGTCAGACAGTTTCTACAAGAGACCCAGTACTTC. This rearrangement joins TRBV28 to TRBJ2-5; a weak D match, TRBD1 (5 bases). In germline, CDR1 is MDHEN, CDR2 SYDVKM. The CDR3 runs 14 residues. Trimming shortened V by 11 bases and J by 2 bases, and 18 bases separated the two germline ends.

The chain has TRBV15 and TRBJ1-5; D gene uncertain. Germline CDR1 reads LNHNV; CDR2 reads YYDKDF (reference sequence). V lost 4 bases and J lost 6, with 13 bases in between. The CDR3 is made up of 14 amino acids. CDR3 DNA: TGTGCCACCAGCAAAGGAACTTCGGGTCAGCCCCAGCATTTT. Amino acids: CATSKGTSGQPQHF. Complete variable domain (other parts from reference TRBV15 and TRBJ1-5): DAMVIQNPRYQVTQFGKPVTLSCSQTLNHNVMYWYQQKSSQAPKLLFHYYDKDFNNEADTPDNFQSRRPNTSFCFLDIRSPGLGDTAMYLCATSKGTSGQPQHFGDGTRLSIL.

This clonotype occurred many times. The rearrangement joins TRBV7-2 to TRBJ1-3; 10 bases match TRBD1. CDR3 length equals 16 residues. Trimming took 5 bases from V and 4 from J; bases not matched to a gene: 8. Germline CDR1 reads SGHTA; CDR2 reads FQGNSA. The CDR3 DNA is TGTGCCAGCAGCAGAGCCGGGACAGGGGTCGGAAACACCATATATTTT. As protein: CASSRAGTGVGNTIYF.

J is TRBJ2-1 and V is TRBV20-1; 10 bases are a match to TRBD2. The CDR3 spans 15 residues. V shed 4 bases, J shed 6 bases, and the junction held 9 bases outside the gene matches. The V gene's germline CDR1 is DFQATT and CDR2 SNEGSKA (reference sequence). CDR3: CSATRLAGAPNEQFF. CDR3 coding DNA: TGCAGTGCTACCCGCCTAGCGGGAGCTCCCAATGAGCAGTTCTTC.

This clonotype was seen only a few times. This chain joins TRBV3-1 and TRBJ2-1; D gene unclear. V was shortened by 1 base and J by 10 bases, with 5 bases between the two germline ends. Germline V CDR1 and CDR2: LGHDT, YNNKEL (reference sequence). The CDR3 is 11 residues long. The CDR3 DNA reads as TGTGCCAGCAGCCAAGTAGAGGAGCAGTTCTTC. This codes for CASSQVEEQFF.

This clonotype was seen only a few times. The CDR3 reads CASSESMGNEQFF. As DNA, the CDR3 is TGCGCCAGCAGTGAGTCGATGGGCAATGAGCAGTTCTTC. The V call is TRBV10-1, the J call TRBJ2-1; D is uncertain. Germline V gene sequence: CDR1 WNHNN, CDR2 SYGVQD (reference sequence). Trimming shortened V by 0 bases and J by 6 bases, and 6 bases separated the two germline ends. The CDR3 runs to 13 residues.

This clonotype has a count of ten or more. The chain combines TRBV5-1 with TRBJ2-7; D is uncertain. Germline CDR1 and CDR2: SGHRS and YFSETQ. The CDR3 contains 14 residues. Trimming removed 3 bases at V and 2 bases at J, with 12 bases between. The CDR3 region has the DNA TGCGCCAGCAGCTCACCGGGCCCAACCTACGAGCAGTACTTC. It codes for CASSSPGPTYEQYF.

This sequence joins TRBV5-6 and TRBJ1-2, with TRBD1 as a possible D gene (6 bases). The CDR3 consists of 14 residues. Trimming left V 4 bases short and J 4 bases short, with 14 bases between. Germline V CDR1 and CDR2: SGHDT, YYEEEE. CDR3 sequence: CASSPPGHTYGYTF. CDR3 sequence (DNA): TGTGCCAGCAGCCCGCCGGGACACACCTATGGCTACACCTTC.

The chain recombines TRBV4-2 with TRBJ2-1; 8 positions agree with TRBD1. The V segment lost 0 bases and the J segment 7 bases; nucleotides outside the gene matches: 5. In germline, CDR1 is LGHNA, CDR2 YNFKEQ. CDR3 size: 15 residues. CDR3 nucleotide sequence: TGTGCCAGCAGCCAAGACCAGGGGGCATTTAATGAGCAGTTCTTC. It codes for CASSQDQGAFNEQFF.